The clone carrying this TCR beta chain was recorded a few times. The antigen is undetermined. Authors' analysis steps: In papillary thyroid cancer, a distant-metastasis classifier was built using CDR3 differences across clinicopathological groups. TCRdb redid the clone calls on the PCR reads using MiXCR. Here the V and J calls rest on TCRdb's processing, not on the authors' analysis. The sample includes roughly 8,900 clones, approximately 30% seen only once; the top ten take 13%. None of the patients had undergone any treatment ahead of thyroid surgery. This record belongs to a study of metastatic and nonmetastatic thyroid tumors. About the research overall: Repertoire comparisons spanned blood and tumor or nodule tissue from malignant and benign thyroid patients. Findings and caveats of the study: In blood and tumor, TCR beta diversity was reportedly significantly higher in malignant thyroid tumors than in benign nodules.

Unmatched junction bases numbered 5, after V lost 1 base and J lost 4 bases. The CDR3 consists of 16 residues. The V gene's germline CDR1 is MNHNS and CDR2 SASEGT. What was sequenced was adjacent normal tissue. The chain employs TRBV6-1 and TRBJ2-5; 11 nucleotides line up with TRBD1. This clonotype originated in a female donor with papillary thyroid cancer or a benign thyroid nodule (not recorded which). Some clones in this sample may be carry-over from other donors' samples. This CDR3 is CASSEVRDRGRETQYF. The CDR3 DNA is TGTGCCAGCAGTGAAGTAAGGGACAGGGGGAGAGAGACCCAGTACTTC.